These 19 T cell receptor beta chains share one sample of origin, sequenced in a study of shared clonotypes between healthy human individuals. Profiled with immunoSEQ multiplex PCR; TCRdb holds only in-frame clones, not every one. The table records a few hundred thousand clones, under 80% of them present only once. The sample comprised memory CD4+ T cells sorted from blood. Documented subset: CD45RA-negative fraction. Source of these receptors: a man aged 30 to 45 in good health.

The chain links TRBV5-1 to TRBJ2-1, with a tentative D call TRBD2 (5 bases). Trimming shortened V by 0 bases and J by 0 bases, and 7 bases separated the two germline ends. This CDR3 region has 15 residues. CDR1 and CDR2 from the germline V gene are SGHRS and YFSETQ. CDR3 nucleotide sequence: TGCGCCAGCAGCTTGGGAGGGAGCTCCTACAATGAGCAGTTCTTC. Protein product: CASSLGGSSYNEQFF.

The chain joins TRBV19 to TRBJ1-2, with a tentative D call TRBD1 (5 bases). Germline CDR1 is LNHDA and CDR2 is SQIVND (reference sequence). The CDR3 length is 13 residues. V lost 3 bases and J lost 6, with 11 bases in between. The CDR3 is CASSIGGTDGYTF. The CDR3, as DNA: TGTGCCAGTAGTATCGGGGGGACGGATGGCTACACCTTC.

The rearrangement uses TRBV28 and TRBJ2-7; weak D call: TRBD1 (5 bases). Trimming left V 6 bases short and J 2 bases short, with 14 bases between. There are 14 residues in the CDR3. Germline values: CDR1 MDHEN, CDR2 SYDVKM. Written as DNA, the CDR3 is TGTGCCAGCAGAAGTCAGGGAAGTACCTACGAGCAGTACTTC. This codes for CASRSQGSTYEQYF.

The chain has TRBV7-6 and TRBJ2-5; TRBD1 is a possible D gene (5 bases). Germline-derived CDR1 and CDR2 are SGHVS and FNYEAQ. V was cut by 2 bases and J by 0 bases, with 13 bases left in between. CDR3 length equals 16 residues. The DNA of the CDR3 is TGTGCCAGCAGCTTAAGGGGCTCGAATAACCAAGAGACCCAGTACTTC. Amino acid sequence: CASSLRGSNNQETQYF.

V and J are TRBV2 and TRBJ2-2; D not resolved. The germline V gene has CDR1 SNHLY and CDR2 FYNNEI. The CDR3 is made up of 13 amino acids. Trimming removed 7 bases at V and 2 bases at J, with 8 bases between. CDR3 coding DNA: TGTGCCAGCAACTCCTACAACACCGGGGAGCTGTTTTTT. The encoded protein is CASNSYNTGELFF.

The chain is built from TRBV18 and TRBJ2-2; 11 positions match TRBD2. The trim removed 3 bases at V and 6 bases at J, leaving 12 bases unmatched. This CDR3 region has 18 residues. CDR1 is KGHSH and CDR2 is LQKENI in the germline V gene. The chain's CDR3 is CASSPAGTSGIGAGELFF. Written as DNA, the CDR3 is TGTGCCAGCTCACCCGCCGGGACTAGCGGTATAGGCGCCGGGGAGCTGTTTTTT.

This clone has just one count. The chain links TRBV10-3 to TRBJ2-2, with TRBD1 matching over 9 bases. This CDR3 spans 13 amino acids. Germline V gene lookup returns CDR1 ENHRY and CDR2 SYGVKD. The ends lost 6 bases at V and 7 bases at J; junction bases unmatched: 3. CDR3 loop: CAISGTGYGELFF. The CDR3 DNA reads TGTGCCATCAGCGGGACAGGGTACGGGGAGCTGTTTTTT.

The chain's CDR3 is CASSQTGTRGYEQFF. The CDR3 DNA reads as TGCGCCAGCAGCCAGACCGGGACTAGAGGCTATGAGCAGTTCTTC. V gene TRBV4-3 combines with J gene TRBJ2-1; 8 bases fit TRBD2. CDR3 length: 15 amino acids. The germline V gene encodes CDR1 LGHNA and CDR2 YSLEER. With V trimmed by 3 bases and J by 8 bases, 9 bases remained unmatched.

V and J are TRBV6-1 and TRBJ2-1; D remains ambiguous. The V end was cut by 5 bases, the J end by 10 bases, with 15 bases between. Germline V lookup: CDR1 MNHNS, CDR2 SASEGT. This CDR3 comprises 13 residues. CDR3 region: CASSKTTSREQFF. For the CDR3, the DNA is TGTGCCAGCAGTAAGACGACCTCAAGGGAGCAGTTCTTC.

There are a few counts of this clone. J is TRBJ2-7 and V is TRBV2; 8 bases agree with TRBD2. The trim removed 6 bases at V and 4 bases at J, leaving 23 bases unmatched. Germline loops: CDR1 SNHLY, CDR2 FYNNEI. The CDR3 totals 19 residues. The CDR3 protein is CASRSPGLSGTGGIYEQYF. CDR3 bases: TGTGCCAGCAGATCCCCGGGCCTTAGCGGGACCGGGGGGATATACGAGCAGTACTTC.

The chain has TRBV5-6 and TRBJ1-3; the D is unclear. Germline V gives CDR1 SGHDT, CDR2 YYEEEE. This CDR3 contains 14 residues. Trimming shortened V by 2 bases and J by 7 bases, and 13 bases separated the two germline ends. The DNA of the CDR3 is TGTGCCAGCAGCTTCAGGACCTACGGGAACACCATATATTTT. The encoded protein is CASSFRTYGNTIYF.

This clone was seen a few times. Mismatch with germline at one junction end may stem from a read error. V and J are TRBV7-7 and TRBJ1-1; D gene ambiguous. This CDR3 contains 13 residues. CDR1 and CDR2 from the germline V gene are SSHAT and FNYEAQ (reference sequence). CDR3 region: CASSKAENTEAFF. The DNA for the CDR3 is TGTGCTAGCAGCAAAGCAGAAAACACTGAAGCTTTCTTT. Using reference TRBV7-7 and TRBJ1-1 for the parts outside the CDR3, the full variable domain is GAGVSQSPRYKVTKRGQDVTLRCDPISSHATLYWYQQALGQGPEFLTYFNYEAQPDKSGLPSDRFSAERPEGSISTLTIQRTEQRDSAMYRCASSKAENTEAFFGQGTRLTVV.

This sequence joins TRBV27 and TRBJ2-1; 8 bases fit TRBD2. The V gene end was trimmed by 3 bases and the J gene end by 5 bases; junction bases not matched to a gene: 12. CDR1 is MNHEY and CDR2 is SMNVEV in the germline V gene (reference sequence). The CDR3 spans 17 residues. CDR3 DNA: TGTGCCAGCAGTTTCTCCGGGGGAGGGACTAGAAACAATGAGCAGTTCTTC. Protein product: CASSFSGGGTRNNEQFF.

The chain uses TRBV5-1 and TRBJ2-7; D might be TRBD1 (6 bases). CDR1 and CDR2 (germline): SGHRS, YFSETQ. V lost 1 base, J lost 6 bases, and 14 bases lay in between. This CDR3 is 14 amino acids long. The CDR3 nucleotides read TGCGCCAGCAGCTTGATCCCTACCAGGGGCGAGCAGTACTTC. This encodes CASSLIPTRGEQYF. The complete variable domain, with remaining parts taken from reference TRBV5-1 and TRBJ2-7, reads KAGVTQTPRYLIKTRGQQVTLSCSPISGHRSVSWYQQTPGQGLQFLFEYFSETQRNKGNFPGRFSGRQFSNSRSEMNVSTLELGDSALYLCASSLIPTRGEQYFGPGTRLTVT.

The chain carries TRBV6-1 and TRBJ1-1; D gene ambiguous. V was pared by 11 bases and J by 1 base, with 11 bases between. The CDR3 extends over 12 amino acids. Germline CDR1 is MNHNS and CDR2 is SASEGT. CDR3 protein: CAAHQANTEAFF. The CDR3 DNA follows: TGTGCCGCACACCAGGCGAACACTGAAGCTTTCTTT.

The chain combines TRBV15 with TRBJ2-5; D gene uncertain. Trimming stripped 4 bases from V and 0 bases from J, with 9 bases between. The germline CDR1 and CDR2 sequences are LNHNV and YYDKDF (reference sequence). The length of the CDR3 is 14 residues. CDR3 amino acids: CATSKATYQETQYF. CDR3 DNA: TGTGCCACCAGCAAAGCCACGTACCAAGAGACCCAGTACTTC.

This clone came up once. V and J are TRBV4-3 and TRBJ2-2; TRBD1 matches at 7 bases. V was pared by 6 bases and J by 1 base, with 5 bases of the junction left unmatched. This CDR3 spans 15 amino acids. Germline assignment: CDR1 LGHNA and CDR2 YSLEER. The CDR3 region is CASRRDSLNTGELFF. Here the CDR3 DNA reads TGCGCCAGCAGGAGGGACAGCTTGAACACCGGGGAGCTGTTTTTT.

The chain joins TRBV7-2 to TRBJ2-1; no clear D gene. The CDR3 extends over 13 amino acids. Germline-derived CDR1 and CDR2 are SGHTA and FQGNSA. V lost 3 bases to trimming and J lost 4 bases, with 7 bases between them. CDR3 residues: CASSLYTYNEQFF. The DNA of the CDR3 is TGTGCCAGCAGCTTGTACACATACAATGAGCAGTTCTTC.

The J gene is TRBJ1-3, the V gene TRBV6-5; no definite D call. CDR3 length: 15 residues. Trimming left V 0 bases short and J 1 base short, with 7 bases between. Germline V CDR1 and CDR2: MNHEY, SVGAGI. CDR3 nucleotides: TGTGCCAGCAGTTACTCGGGTTTATCTGGAAACACCATATATTTT. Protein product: CASSYSGLSGNTIYF.